The 9 T cell receptor beta chains below were found in one sample sequenced in a study of blood T cell repertoires in COVID-19 (dated by TCRdb to the early 2020s). Libraries were made using the immunoSEQ multiplex PCR assay. TCRdb took this table from immuneACCESS and kept in-frame rearrangements with V and J called. Such tables lack part of the clones; where checked against another copy, unresolved V genes explain under half of the gap, and the rest is unexplained. The sample records nearly 15,000 clones, approximately 89% of which are singletons. Clones ranked in the top ten supply more than 8.5% of the sample. Sequenced: peripheral blood. The receptors here all came from a human donor in a cohort sampled during active COVID-19.

The gene calls are TRBV12-3 or TRBV12-4 and TRBJ2-5; weak D call: TRBD2 (6 bases). V dropped 8 bases and J dropped 6 bases, with 16 bases sitting between them. CDR3 length: 13 amino acids. The CDR3 spells CASGWRAGQTQYF. The CDR3 DNA reads as TGTGCCAGCGGTTGGAGGGCCGGACAGACCCAGTACTTC.

The rearrangement uses TRBV30 and TRBJ2-3, with 12 bases lining up with TRBD2. Trimming removed 3 bases from V and 11 bases from J; junction bases left unmatched: 9. Germline V gives CDR1 GTSNPN, CDR2 SVGIG (reference sequence). The CDR3 is 14 residues long. CDR3 DNA sequence: TGTGCCTGGAGCTCTAGCGGGAGGGGTATTATGCAGTATTTT. It specifies CAWSSSGRGIMQYF.

This clone was counted only a few times. The chain couples TRBV27 to TRBJ1-5, with a weak D call TRBD1 (6 bases). This CDR3 has 13 residues. In germline, CDR1 is MNHEY, CDR2 SMNVEV (reference sequence). V gave up 6 bases and J gave up 7 bases, with 13 bases separating them. CDR3: CASSFSGVQPQHF. The CDR3 DNA reads as TGTGCCAGCAGCTTCTCAGGGGTGCAGCCCCAGCATTTT.

The chain employs TRBV29-1 and TRBJ2-3; 10 nucleotides align to TRBD2. CDR3 length: 15 amino acids. V trimming: 3 bases; J trimming: 2 bases; junction bases outside the gene matches: 5. The germline gives CDR1 SQVTM, CDR2 ANQGSEA. The CDR3: CSVDGTSENTDTQYF. CDR3 coding DNA: TGCAGCGTTGACGGGACTAGCGAGAACACAGATACGCAGTATTTT.

This clone was recorded a few times. The CDR3 sequence is CASSLRAAGNTGELFF. Written as DNA, the CDR3 is TGCGCCAGCAGCTTGCGTGCGGCGGGGAACACCGGGGAGCTGTTTTTT. This chain uses TRBV5-1 with TRBJ2-2; a possible D gene is TRBD2 (5 bases). Germline CDR1 SGHRS, CDR2 YFSETQ. The length of the CDR3 is 16 residues. Trimming took off 1 base at V and 1 base at J, with 11 bases between the two ends.

V and J are TRBV5-1 and TRBJ2-2; a weak D match, TRBD2 (5 bases). Germline CDR1 and CDR2: SGHRS and YFSETQ. The CDR3 runs to 16 residues. V was clipped by 1 base and J by 5 bases, with 15 bases between them. The DNA of the CDR3 is TGCGCCAGCAGCTTGACGGCGGGCCAGAGAACCGGGGAGCTGTTTTTT. This encodes CASSLTAGQRTGELFF. The full variable domain, its missing parts supplied by reference TRBV5-1 and TRBJ2-2, is KAGVTQTPRYLIKTRGQQVTLSCSPISGHRSVSWYQQTPGQGLQFLFEYFSETQRNKGNFPGRFSGRQFSNSRSEMNVSTLELGDSALYLCASSLTAGQRTGELFFGEGSRLTVL.

The chain has TRBV28 and TRBJ1-1; perhaps TRBD1 as D (6 bases). With 3 bases removed from V and 0 bases from J, the gap between germline ends came to 11 bases. The CDR3 is 15 amino acids. The germline V gene has CDR1 MDHEN and CDR2 SYDVKM. CDR3 coding DNA: TGTGCCAGCAGTTTCCCCCACAGGGTGAACACTGAAGCTTTCTTT. Translating gives CASSFPHRVNTEAFF.

The chain combines TRBV5-4 with TRBJ2-4, with 9 bases matching TRBD1. V shed 0 bases and J 9 bases; nucleotides not matched to a gene: 7. Germline CDR1 SGHNT, CDR2 YYREEE (reference sequence). The CDR3 is 15 residues long. Written as DNA, the CDR3 is TGTGCCAGCAGCTTGGTAGACAGGGGGGGTGGCATTCAGTACTTC. It translates to CASSLVDRGGGIQYF. Based on the CDR3 plus reference TRBV5-4 and TRBJ2-4, the full variable domain is ETGVTQSPTHLIKTRGQQVTLRCSSQSGHNTVSWYQQALGQGPQFIFQYYREEENGRGNFPPRFSGLQFPNYSSELNVNALELDDSALYLCASSLVDRGGGIQYFGAGTRLSVL.

The chain uses TRBV7-9 and TRBJ2-5; the match to TRBD2 covers 7 bases. The CDR3 loop spans 17 amino acids. Germline-derived CDR1 and CDR2 are SEHNR and FQNEAQ (reference sequence). Trimming at V came to 5 bases and at J to 4 bases, leaving 16 bases not matched to a gene. The CDR3 protein is CASSTQRGSIPGETQYF. CDR3 sequence (DNA): TGTGCCAGCAGCACACAGCGGGGTTCCATTCCGGGAGAGACCCAGTACTTC.